The 27 T cell receptor beta chains below all came from one sample that was sequenced in a study of T cells in Graves' hyperthyroidism and ophthalmopathy. From RNA transcripts, TCR beta CDR3 regions were amplified. The TCR CDR3 first-round RT-PCR relied on the HTBI primer set. A single record per CDR3 protein comes from TCRdb applying MiXCR to the multiplex PCR reads. The sample includes 400,000 or so distinct CDR3 sequences, about 16% of them seen just once. Source material: blood. These receptors were obtained from a woman aged 55-69 years with Graves' ophthalmopathy.

The chain uses TRBV29-1 and TRBJ2-1; 14 positions agree with TRBD2. With 7 bases clipped from V and 7 bases from J, the junction kept 3 bases outside the gene matches. CDR1 is SQVTM and CDR2 is ANQGSEA in the germline V gene. CDR3 size: 13 residues. The CDR3 region has the DNA TGCAGCGATGGGACTAGCGGGAGTAATGAGCAGTTCTTC. This sequence encodes CSDGTSGSNEQFF.

The V and J genes are TRBV7-8 and TRBJ2-7; D ambiguous. V lost 6 bases and J lost 3, with 12 bases in between. CDR3 size: 13 residues. Germline CDR1 SGHVS, CDR2 FQNEAQ. CDR3 region: CASSWANDYEQYF. Here the CDR3 DNA reads TGTGCCAGCAGTTGGGCTAATGACTACGAGCAGTACTTC.

The chain uses TRBV30 and TRBJ1-1; D possibly corresponds to TRBD1 (5 bases). Trimming took 0 bases from V and 0 from J, leaving 11 bases between them. The germline CDR1 and CDR2 sequences are GTSNPN and SVGIG (reference sequence). This CDR3 contains 15 residues. The CDR3 here is CAWSVSGRMNTEAFF. The CDR3 DNA reads TGTGCCTGGAGTGTATCGGGGCGTATGAACACTGAAGCTTTCTTT.

The chain couples TRBV28 to TRBJ2-1; TRBD1 matches at 7 bases. V was clipped by 5 bases and J by 1 base; unmatched bases: 8. The germline gives CDR1 MDHEN, CDR2 SYDVKM. The CDR3 is 16 amino acids. The CDR3 sequence is CASSRMRGQSYNEQFF. DNA of the CDR3: TGTGCCAGCAGTCGGATGAGGGGGCAGTCCTACAATGAGCAGTTCTTC. Complete variable domain (other parts from reference TRBV28 and TRBJ2-1): DVKVTQSSRYLVKRTGEKVFLECVQDMDHENMFWYRQDPGLGLRLIYFSYDVKMKEKGDIPEGYSVSREKKERFSLILESASTNQTSMYLCASSRMRGQSYNEQFFGPGTRLTVL.

This clonotype has at least ten counts. The genes are TRBV5-1 and TRBJ2-1; 14 nucleotides agree with TRBD2. The ends lost 5 bases at V and 7 bases at J; junction bases unmatched: 8. This CDR3 contains 16 residues. Germline loops: CDR1 SGHRS, CDR2 YFSETQ. The CDR3: CASSPPGLAGENEQFF. The CDR3 coding sequence is TGCGCCAGCAGTCCTCCGGGACTAGCGGGAGAGAATGAGCAGTTCTTC.

In its sample, this clonotype was seen many times. The genes are TRBV12-3 or TRBV12-4 and TRBJ2-5; no firm D call. V was cut by 4 bases and J by 5 bases, with 8 bases left in between. The CDR3 contains 12 residues. CDR3 nucleotides: TGTGCCAGCAGTTCAAGCGCGGAGACCCAGTACTTC. Translation gives CASSSSAETQYF.

The chain has TRBV18 and TRBJ2-3; D is perhaps TRBD2 (5 bases). V shed 2 bases and J shed 2 bases, with 8 bases lying between them. There are 14 residues in the CDR3. Germline CDR1 is KGHSH and CDR2 is LQKENI. CDR3 DNA sequence: TGTGCCAGCTCACCAGACTACCTCACAGATACGCAGTATTTT. As protein: CASSPDYLTDTQYF.

This clonotype was seen repeatedly, ten times or more. The V and J genes are TRBV11-2 and TRBJ2-5; 7 bases match TRBD1. The CDR3 is made up of 16 amino acids. Germline V lookup: CDR1 SGHAT, CDR2 FQNNGV. With V trimmed by 5 bases and J by 2 bases, 11 bases remained unmatched. Here the CDR3 DNA reads TGTGCCAGCAGCCCAGGGGGTAGGGCCCTTCAAGAGACCCAGTACTTC. Its protein is CASSPGGRALQETQYF.

The sample holds a few counts of this clonotype. V is TRBV19 and J is TRBJ1-4, with D maybe TRBD1 (5 bases). V was clipped by 7 bases and J by 1 base, with 16 bases between them. CDR3 length: 16 amino acids. Germline V gene sequence: CDR1 LNHDA, CDR2 SQIVND (reference sequence). CDR3 in DNA: TGTGCCAGTATCGGCAGGGCGAGAGAAACTAATGAAAAACTGTTTTTT. Its protein is CASIGRARETNEKLFF.

This clonotype was seen repeatedly, ten times or more. The chain employs TRBV11-1 and TRBJ2-3; 11 bases align to TRBD2. Germline loops: CDR1 SGHAT, CDR2 FQDESV (reference sequence). The CDR3 is 14 residues long. V was clipped by 4 bases and J by 4 bases; unmatched bases: 1. The CDR3 is CASSWTSGSDTQYF. The CDR3 DNA reads TGTGCCAGCAGCTGGACTAGCGGGTCAGATACGCAGTATTTT.

The table lists this clonotype with many counts. The chain joins TRBV28 to TRBJ2-1; a possible D gene is TRBD1 (6 bases). Trimming cost V 5 bases and J 3 bases, with 14 bases left between them. CDR1 is MDHEN, CDR2 SYDVKM, per germline. This CDR3 comprises 15 residues. CDR3: CASSLRDTHYNEQFF. As DNA, the CDR3 is TGTGCCAGCAGTCTCCGGGACACTCACTACAATGAGCAGTTCTTC.

The gene calls are TRBV20-1 and TRBJ2-5; 10 bases are shared with TRBD2. The J segment lost 7 bases and the V segment lost 4 bases, leaving 15 bases of the junction unmatched. Germline values: CDR1 DFQATT, CDR2 SNEGSKA (reference sequence). CDR3 size: 16 residues. The CDR3 is CSAIRASGSGWSTQYF. CDR3 DNA sequence: TGCAGTGCTATTCGGGCTAGCGGGAGCGGGTGGTCGACCCAGTACTTC.

This clonotype was counted between two and nine times. The V call is TRBV6-1, the J call TRBJ2-1; TRBD2 agrees at 12 bases. Losses at the gene ends were 2 bases for V and 4 bases for J; bases not matched to a gene: 9. The CDR3 contains 18 residues. Germline lookup yields CDR1 MNHNS and CDR2 SASEGT. CDR3 residues: CASSEPLAGGWGYNEQFF. The CDR3 DNA reads as TGTGCCAGCAGTGAACCGCTAGCGGGAGGGTGGGGTTACAATGAGCAGTTCTTC.

As concerns this clonotype: A much larger clone sits a single nucleotide away, making a read error possible. V is TRBV20-1 and J is TRBJ2-3; TRBD2 matches 10 bases. This CDR3 has 18 amino acids. CDR1 and CDR2 from the germline V gene are DFQATT and SNEGSKA (reference sequence). CDR3 nucleotides: TGCAGTGCTGGAGATGGGGGGGCTAGCGGGAGTATTACAGATACGCAGTATTTT. The encoded protein is CSAGDGGASGSITDTQYF.

This clonotype showed up many times. The J gene is TRBJ2-7, the V gene TRBV5-1; D might be TRBD1 (5 bases). CDR3 length: 14 amino acids. The V gene's germline CDR1 is SGHRS and CDR2 YFSETQ. V was trimmed by 4 bases and J by 4 bases, leaving 15 bases between them. CDR3: CASSGQGLGYEQYF. The DNA of the CDR3 is TGCGCCAGCAGCGGGCAGGGTTTGGGTTACGAGCAGTACTTC.

This sequence joins TRBV2 and TRBJ2-1; 10 bases are shared with TRBD2. The V segment lost 7 bases and the J segment 7 bases; nucleotides outside the gene matches: 7. This CDR3 has 14 residues. CDR1 and CDR2 (germline): SNHLY, FYNNEI. The CDR3 region has the DNA TGTGCCAGCAAGCCAGCGGGAGGGCCTAATGAGCAGTTCTTC. Amino acids: CASKPAGGPNEQFF.

In its sample, this clonotype was seen many times. This rearrangement joins TRBV6-1 to TRBJ1-5; tentatively, D is TRBD1 (5 bases). CDR3 length equals 18 residues. Germline-derived CDR1 and CDR2 are MNHNS and SASEGT. The V end lost 1 base, the J end lost 0 bases, and 16 bases lay between the germline ends. CDR3 coding DNA: TGTGCCAGCAGTGAAGGGGCAGGGTATTGGGCTAGCAATCAGCCCCAGCATTTT. Its translation is CASSEGAGYWASNQPQHF.

This clonotype was observed many times. The V gene is TRBV28, the J gene TRBJ1-1; D unresolved. Germline V gives CDR1 MDHEN, CDR2 SYDVKM. Trimming took off 3 bases at V and 1 base at J, with 9 bases between the two ends. CDR3 length: 14 residues. Here the CDR3 DNA reads TGTGCCAGCAGTTTTAGCGCCAGGAACACTGAAGCTTTCTTT. This gives the protein CASSFSARNTEAFF.

The genes are TRBV27 and TRBJ2-7, with 8 bases lining up with TRBD2. Trimming at V came to 10 bases and at J to 2 bases, leaving 10 bases not matched to a gene. Germline assignment: CDR1 MNHEY and CDR2 SMNVEV (reference sequence). CDR3 length equals 14 residues. CDR3: CAIRETGLAYEQYF. DNA of the CDR3: TGTGCCATCAGGGAAACGGGACTAGCCTACGAGCAGTACTTC.

Concerning this clonotype: One junction end does not reproduce the germline sequence, and a read error may be involved. The V and J genes are TRBV7-9 and TRBJ2-7; D may be TRBD1 (6 bases). Germline V CDR1 and CDR2: SEHNR, FQNEAQ (reference sequence). The CDR3 contains 15 residues. The CDR3 loop reads CASSQNQDSPYEQYF. CDR3 DNA: TGCGCCAGCAGCCAAAACCAGGACAGCCCCTACGAGCAGTACTTC.

This clonotype turned up a few times. This chain connects TRBV27 to TRBJ2-7; no clear D gene. The V end was cut by 2 bases, the J end by 4 bases, with 12 bases between. Germline V gene data show CDR1 as MNHEY and CDR2 as SMNVEV (reference sequence). The CDR3 contains 14 residues. The CDR3 is CASSLTTNSYEQYF. CDR3 nucleotide sequence: TGTGCCAGCAGTTTAACTACAAATTCTTACGAGCAGTACTTC.

This clonotype was seen ten or more times. The chain couples TRBV30 to TRBJ1-1; D unresolved. The CDR3 is 11 amino acids. Germline loops: CDR1 GTSNPN, CDR2 SVGIG (reference sequence). Trimming took 7 bases from V and 0 from J, leaving 6 bases between them. The CDR3 region has the DNA TGTGCCTCTAAATTGAACACTGAAGCTTTCTTT. Protein: CASKLNTEAFF.

The rearrangement uses TRBV5-1 and TRBJ2-7; 7 bases line up with TRBD2. Germline-derived CDR1 and CDR2 are SGHRS and YFSETQ. Losses at the gene ends were 7 bases for V and 6 bases for J; bases not matched to a gene: 7. This CDR3 contains 12 residues. CDR3 in DNA: TGCGCCAGCCGCCCGGGGGGTTCCGAGCAGTACTTC. Translating gives CASRPGGSEQYF. Full variable domain (outside the CDR3, taken from reference TRBV5-1 and TRBJ2-7): KAGVTQTPRYLIKTRGQQVTLSCSPISGHRSVSWYQQTPGQGLQFLFEYFSETQRNKGNFPGRFSGRQFSNSRSEMNVSTLELGDSALYLCASRPGGSEQYFGPGTRLTVT.

The sample holds many counts of this clonotype. The chain joins TRBV18 to TRBJ1-1; D possibly corresponds to TRBD1 (5 bases). Trimming stripped 7 bases from V and 3 bases from J, with 12 bases between. The CDR3 runs 13 residues. From germline, CDR1 is KGHSH and CDR2 LQKENI. The DNA of the CDR3 is TGTGCCAGCTACGTTGACAGACACACTGAAGCTTTCTTT. The encoded protein is CASYVDRHTEAFF.

This clonotype was counted at least ten times. The genes are TRBV2 and TRBJ2-3; D ambiguous. Trimming shortened V by 6 bases and J by 2 bases, and 6 bases separated the two germline ends. This CDR3 is 12 amino acids long. Per the germline V gene, CDR1 is SNHLY and CDR2 is FYNNEI. The CDR3 sequence is CASRALTDTQYF. As DNA, the CDR3 is TGTGCCAGCAGGGCTCTCACAGATACGCAGTATTTT.

At least ten counts were recorded for this clonotype. The J gene is TRBJ2-1, the V gene TRBV12-3 or TRBV12-4; 9 nucleotides match TRBD1. Trimming removed 4 bases from V and 3 bases from J; junction bases left unmatched: 4. The CDR3 has 15 amino acids. CDR3 DNA: TGTGCCAGCAGTTCCCGGGACAGGGTCTACAATGAGCAGTTCTTC. As protein: CASSSRDRVYNEQFF.

This clonotype was picked up a small number of times. V and J are TRBV20-1 and TRBJ2-5; perhaps TRBD1 as D (6 bases). V gave up 5 bases and J gave up 1 base, with 14 bases separating them. The CDR3 runs to 14 residues. CDR1 is DFQATT and CDR2 is SNEGSKA in the germline V gene (reference sequence). This CDR3 is CSAGWGQLQETQYF. The CDR3, as DNA: TGCAGTGCTGGTTGGGGGCAGCTCCAAGAGACCCAGTACTTC.